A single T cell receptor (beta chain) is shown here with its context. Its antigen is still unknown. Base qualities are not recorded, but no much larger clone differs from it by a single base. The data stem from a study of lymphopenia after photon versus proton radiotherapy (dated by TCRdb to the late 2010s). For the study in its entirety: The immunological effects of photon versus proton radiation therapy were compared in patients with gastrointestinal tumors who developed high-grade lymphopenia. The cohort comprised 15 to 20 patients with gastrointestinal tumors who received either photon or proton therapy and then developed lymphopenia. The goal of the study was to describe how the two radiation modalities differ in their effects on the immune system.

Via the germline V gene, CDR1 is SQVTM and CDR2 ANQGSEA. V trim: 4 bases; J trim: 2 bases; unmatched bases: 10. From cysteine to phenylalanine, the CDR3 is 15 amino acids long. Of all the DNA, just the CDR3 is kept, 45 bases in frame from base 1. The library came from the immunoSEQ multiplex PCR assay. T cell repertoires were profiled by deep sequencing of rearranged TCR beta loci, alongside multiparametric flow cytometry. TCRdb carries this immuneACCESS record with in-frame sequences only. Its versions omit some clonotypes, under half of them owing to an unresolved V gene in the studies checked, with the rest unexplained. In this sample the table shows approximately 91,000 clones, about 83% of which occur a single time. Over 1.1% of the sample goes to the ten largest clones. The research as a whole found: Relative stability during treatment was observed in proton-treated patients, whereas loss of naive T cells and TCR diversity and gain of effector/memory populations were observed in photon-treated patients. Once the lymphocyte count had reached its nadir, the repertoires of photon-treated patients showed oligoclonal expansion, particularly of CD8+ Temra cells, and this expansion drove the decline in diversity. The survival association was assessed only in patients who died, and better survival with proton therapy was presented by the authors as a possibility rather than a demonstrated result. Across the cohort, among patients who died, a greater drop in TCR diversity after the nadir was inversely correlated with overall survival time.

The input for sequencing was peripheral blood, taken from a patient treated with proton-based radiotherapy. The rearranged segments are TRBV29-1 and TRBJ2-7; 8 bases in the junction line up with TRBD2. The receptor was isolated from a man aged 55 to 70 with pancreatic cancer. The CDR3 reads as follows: CSVGTSSLPPYEQYF. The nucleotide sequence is TGCAGCGTTGGGACTAGCTCCCTCCCCCCCTACGAGCAGTACTTC.